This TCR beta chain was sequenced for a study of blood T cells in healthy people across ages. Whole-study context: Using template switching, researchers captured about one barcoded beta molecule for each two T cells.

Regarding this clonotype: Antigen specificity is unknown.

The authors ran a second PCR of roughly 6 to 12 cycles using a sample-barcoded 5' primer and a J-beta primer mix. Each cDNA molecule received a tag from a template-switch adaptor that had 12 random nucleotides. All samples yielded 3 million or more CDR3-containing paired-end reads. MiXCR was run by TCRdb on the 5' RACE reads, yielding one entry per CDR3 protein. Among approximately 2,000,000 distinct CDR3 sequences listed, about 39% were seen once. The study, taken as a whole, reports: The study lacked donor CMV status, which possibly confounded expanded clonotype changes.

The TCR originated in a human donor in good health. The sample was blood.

The chain's CDR3 is CSARDFVTDTQYF. The CDR3, as DNA: TGCAGTGCTAGAGATTTTGTAACAGATACGCAGTATTTT. The chain is built from TRBV20-1 and TRBJ2-3; unclear D gene. The germline V gene has CDR1 DFQATT and CDR2 SNEGSKA (reference sequence). Trimming removed 0 bases from V and 3 bases from J, with 7 bases in between. The CDR3 spans 13 residues.